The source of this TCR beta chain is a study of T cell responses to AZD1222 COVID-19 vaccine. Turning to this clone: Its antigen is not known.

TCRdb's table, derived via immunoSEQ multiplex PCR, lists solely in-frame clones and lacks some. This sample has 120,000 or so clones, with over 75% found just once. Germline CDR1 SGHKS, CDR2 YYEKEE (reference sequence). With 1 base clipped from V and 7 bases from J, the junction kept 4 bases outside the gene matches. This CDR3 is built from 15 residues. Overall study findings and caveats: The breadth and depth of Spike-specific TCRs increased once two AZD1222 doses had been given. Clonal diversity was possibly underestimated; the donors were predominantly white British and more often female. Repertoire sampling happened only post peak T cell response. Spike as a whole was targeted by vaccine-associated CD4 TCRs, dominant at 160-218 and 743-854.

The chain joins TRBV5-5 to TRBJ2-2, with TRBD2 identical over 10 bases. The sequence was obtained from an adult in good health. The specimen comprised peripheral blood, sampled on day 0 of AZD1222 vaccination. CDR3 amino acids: CASSLLAGVDGELFF. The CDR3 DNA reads TGTGCCAGCAGCTTGCTAGCGGGAGTGGACGGGGAGCTGTTTTTT. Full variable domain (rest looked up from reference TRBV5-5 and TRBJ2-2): DAGVTQSPTHLIKTRGQQVTLRCSPISGHKSVSWYQQVLGQGPQFIFQYYEKEERGRGNFPDRFSARQFPNYSSELNVNALLLGDSALYLCASSLLAGVDGELFFGEGSRLTVL.